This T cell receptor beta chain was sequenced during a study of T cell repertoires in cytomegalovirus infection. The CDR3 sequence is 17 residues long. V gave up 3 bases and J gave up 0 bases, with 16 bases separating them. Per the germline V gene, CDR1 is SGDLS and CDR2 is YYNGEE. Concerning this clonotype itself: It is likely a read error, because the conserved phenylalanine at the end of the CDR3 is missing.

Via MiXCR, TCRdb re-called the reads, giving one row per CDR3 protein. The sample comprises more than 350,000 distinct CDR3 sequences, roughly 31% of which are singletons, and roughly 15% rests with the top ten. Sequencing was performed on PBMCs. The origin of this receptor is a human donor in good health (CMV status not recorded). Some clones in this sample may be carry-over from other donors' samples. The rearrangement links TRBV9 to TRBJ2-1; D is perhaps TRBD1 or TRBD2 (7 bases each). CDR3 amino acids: CASSDPGGENSYNEQFL. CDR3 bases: TGTGCCAGCAGCGACCCAGGGGGGGAGAACTCCTACAATGAGCAGTTCTTA.